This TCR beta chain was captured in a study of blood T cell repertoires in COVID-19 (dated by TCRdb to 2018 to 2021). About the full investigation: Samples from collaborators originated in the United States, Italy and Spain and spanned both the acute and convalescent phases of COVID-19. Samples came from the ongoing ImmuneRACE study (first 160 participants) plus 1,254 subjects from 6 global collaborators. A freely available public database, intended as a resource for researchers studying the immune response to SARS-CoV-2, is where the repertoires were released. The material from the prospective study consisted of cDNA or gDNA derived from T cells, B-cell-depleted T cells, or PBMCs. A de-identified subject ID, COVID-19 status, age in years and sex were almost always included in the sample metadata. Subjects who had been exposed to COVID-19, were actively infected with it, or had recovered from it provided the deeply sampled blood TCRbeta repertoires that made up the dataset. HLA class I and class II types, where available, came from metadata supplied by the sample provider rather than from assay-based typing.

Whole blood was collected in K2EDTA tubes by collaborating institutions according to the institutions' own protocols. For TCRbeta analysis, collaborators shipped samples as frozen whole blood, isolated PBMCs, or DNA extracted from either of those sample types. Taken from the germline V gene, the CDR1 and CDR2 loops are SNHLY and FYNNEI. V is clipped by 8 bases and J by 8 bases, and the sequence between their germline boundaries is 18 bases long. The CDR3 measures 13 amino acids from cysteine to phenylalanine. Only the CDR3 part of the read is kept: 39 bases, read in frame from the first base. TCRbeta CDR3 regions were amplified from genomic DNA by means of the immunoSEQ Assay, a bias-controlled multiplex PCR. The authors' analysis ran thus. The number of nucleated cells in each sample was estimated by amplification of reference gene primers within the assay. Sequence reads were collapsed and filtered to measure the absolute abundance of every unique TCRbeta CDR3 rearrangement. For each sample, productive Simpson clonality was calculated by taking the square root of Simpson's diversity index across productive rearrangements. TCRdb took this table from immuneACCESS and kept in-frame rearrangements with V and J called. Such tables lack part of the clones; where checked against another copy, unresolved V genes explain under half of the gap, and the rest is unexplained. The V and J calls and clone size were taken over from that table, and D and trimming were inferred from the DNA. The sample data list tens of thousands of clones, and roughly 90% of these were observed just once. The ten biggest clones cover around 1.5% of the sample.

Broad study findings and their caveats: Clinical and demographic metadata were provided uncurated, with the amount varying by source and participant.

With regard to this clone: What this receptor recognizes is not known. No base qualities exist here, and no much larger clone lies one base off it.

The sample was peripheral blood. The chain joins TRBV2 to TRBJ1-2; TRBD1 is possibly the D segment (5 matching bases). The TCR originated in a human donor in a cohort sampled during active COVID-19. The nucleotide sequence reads TGTGCCAGCGTCGCTGGGGCGGTAGGCGGCTACACCTTC. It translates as CASVAGAVGGYTF. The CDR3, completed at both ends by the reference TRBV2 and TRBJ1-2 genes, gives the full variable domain EPEVTQTPSHQVTQMGQEVILRCVPISNHLYFYWYRQILGQKVEFLVSFYNNEISEKSEIFDDQFSVERPDGSNFTLKIRSTKLEDSAMYFCASVAGAVGGYTFGSGTRLTVV.